These 10 T cell receptor beta chains were all obtained from the same sample, sequenced in a study of post-analysis software for immune sequencing data (dated by TCRdb to between 2015 and 2017). The full study reports these points: Patients showed significantly higher frequencies than controls for a few TRBV segments, among them TRBV5-6, TRBV5-1 and TRBV20-1.

No antigen has been identified for these receptors. Receptors were amplified or captured by PCR. The sample was run on an Illumina HiSeq 2500. Unique molecular identifiers were incorporated into TCR beta cDNA libraries to reduce PCR and sequencing biases. The public reads were quality trimmed at Q25 with fastp and then assembled into clones with MiXCR by TCRdb, keeping productive beta chains. Rows merge per CDR3 protein into single entries with the most common DNA and genes. Recorded for this sample are under 650,000 distinct CDR3 sequences; roughly 47% of them occurred a single time. Together, the top ten hold about 1.5% of the sample. The sample taken for sequencing was blood. The receptors originated from a girl aged 10 to 17 with multiple sclerosis.

The chain has TRBV20-1 and TRBJ2-7; D may be TRBD2 (7 bases). Deletions cut 6 bases from V and 6 bases from J, with 18 bases between. Germline V gene sequence: CDR1 DFQATT, CDR2 SNEGSKA (reference sequence). The CDR3 sequence is 13 residues long. The CDR3 DNA reads as TGCAGTGCCAGGGGAGGGAGTCAGGGCGAGCAGTACTTC. Translating gives CSARGGSQGEQYF.

This clonotype has a handful of counts. J is TRBJ1-4 and V is TRBV10-3; 9 nucleotides agree with TRBD1. The CDR3 spans 17 residues. Trimming took 1 base from V and 4 from J; bases not matched to a gene: 7. Germline assignment: CDR1 ENHRY and CDR2 SYGVKD. The CDR3 here is CAISEFDTGGLNEKLFF. The DNA for the CDR3 is TGTGCCATCAGTGAGTTCGATACAGGGGGCCTTAATGAAAAACTGTTTTTT.

The CDR3 DNA follows: TGTGCCAGCAGCTTAACCCTAGCGGGTACCCAAGAGACCCAGTACTTC. It codes for CASSLTLAGTQETQYF. The J gene is TRBJ2-5, the V gene TRBV7-8; 8 nucleotides align to TRBD2. This CDR3 is built from 16 residues. V lost 2 bases to trimming and J lost 1 base; unmatched junction nucleotides: 6. Germline V gene data show CDR1 as SGHVS and CDR2 as FQNEAQ.

This chain uses TRBV28 with TRBJ2-7, with 12 bases lining up with TRBD2. Germline V gene lookup returns CDR1 MDHEN and CDR2 SYDVKM. The junction had 7 bases not matched to a gene; V was cut back by 6 bases and J by 4 bases. The CDR3 sequence is 15 residues long. CDR3 residues: CASRLELAGGYEQYF. The CDR3 DNA is TGTGCCAGCAGATTAGAACTAGCGGGAGGATACGAGCAGTACTTC.

There are a few counts of this clonotype. The chain recombines TRBV6-2 or TRBV6-3 with TRBJ2-1, with TRBD1 matching 10 bases. There are 17 residues in the CDR3. With V trimmed by 6 bases and J by 3 bases, 11 bases remained unmatched. CDR1 and CDR2 from the germline V gene are MNHEY and SVGEGT. Here the CDR3 reads CASSQGVWTGGYNEQFF. The CDR3 DNA is TGTGCCAGCAGCCAGGGAGTCTGGACAGGGGGCTACAATGAGCAGTTCTTC.

The chain employs TRBV6-5 and TRBJ1-2; no clear D gene. V lost 1 base, J lost 0 bases, and 15 bases lay in between. Germline V gene lookup returns CDR1 MNHEY and CDR2 SVGAGI. CDR3 length equals 17 residues. For the CDR3, the DNA is TGTGCCAGCAGTTACTTGACCCTGGGCATGGCTAACTATGGCTACACCTTC. Residues: CASSYLTLGMANYGYTF.

V usage is TRBV7-9 and J usage is TRBJ2-3; 10 bases line up with TRBD1. Germline CDR1 SEHNR, CDR2 FQNEAQ (reference sequence). V was clipped by 11 bases and J by 0 bases; unmatched bases: 14. The CDR3 is 17 amino acids. The CDR3 loop reads CAGWGYSGQGSTDTQYF. The CDR3 coding sequence is TGTGCCGGCTGGGGATATTCGGGACAGGGGAGCACAGATACGCAGTATTTT.

This clonotype was counted a few times. The chain has TRBV7-6 and TRBJ2-7; D is unclear. The CDR3 has 16 amino acids. CDR1 and CDR2 (germline): SGHVS, FNYEAQ. V was clipped by 2 bases and J by 0 bases, with 14 bases between them. CDR3 amino acids: CASSLKSAESSYEQYF. Here the CDR3 DNA reads TGTGCCAGCAGCTTAAAATCGGCGGAAAGCTCCTACGAGCAGTACTTC.

This clonotype was seen a single time. The chain links TRBV5-1 to TRBJ2-4; TRBD1 matches at 7 bases. V trimming: 4 bases; J trimming: 8 bases; junction bases outside the gene matches: 12. Germline V gene sequence: CDR1 SGHRS, CDR2 YFSETQ. The CDR3 covers 15 residues. The CDR3 sequence: CASSQRQGGGDIQYF. Here the CDR3 DNA reads TGCGCCAGCAGCCAGAGACAGGGTGGGGGAGACATTCAGTACTTC. The full variable domain, with the rest looked up from reference TRBV5-1 and TRBJ2-4, is KAGVTQTPRYLIKTRGQQVTLSCSPISGHRSVSWYQQTPGQGLQFLFEYFSETQRNKGNFPGRFSGRQFSNSRSEMNVSTLELGDSALYLCASSQRQGGGDIQYFGAGTRLSVL.

Worth noting for this clonotype: Germline and junction disagree at one end, which may indicate a read error. The chain has TRBV12-3 or TRBV12-4 and TRBJ2-1; 13 positions agree with TRBD2. This CDR3 is 18 amino acids long. Here the CDR3 reads CASSLDGLAGATYNGQFF. The CDR3 nucleotides are TGTGCCAGCAGTCTAGACGGACTAGCGGGAGCAACCTACAATGGGCAGTTCTTC.